This record covers a single TCR beta chain. What antigen it recognizes has not been identified. Per-base qualities were not stored, and no clone one base away is much larger. The germline V gene supplies CDR1 SGDLS and CDR2 YYNGEE. Inclusive of the bounding cysteine and phenylalanine, the CDR3 is 17 residues long. Only the CDR3 DNA is retained, 51 bases long and in frame from the first base. V loses 4 bases at its end and J loses 3 bases; junction bases beyond the gene matches: 10. The data belong to a study of control samples from healthy donors and cancer patients (dated by TCRdb to about 2020). The protocol used for the library was the immunoSEQ multiplex PCR assay. Imported from immuneACCESS, the table was reduced by TCRdb to in-frame sequences with V and J called. These copies leave out some clones; in studies compared against another copy, an unresolved V gene accounts for under half, and the cause of the remainder is not known. The sample table contains about 140,000 clones; only one count was recorded for 88% of them. In total, the top ten clones hold roughly 10% of the sample.

Sequenced sample: blood. The sequence is built from TRBV9 and TRBJ2-2; TRBD2 aligns with 9 central bases. This TCR was sampled from a woman in her thirties in good health. The nucleotide sequence is given as TGTGCCAGCAGCTTCCACCCAGGCGGGAGGGACACCGGGGAGCTGTTTTTT. It translates as CASSFHPGGRDTGELFF.